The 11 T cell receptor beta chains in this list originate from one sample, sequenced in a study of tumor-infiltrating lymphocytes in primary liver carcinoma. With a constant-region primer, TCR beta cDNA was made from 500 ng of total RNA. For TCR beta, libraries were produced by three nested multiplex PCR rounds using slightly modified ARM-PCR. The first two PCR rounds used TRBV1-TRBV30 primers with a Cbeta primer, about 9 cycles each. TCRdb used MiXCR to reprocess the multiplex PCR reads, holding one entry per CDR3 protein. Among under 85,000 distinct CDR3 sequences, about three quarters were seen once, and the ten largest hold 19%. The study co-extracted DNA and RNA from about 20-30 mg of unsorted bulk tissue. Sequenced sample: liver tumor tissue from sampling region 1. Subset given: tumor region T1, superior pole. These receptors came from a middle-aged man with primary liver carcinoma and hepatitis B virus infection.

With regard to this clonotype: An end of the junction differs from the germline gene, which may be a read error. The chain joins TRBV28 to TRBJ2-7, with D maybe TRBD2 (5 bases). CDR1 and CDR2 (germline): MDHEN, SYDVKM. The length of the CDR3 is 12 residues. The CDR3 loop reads CASWTPPKEHYF. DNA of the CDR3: TGTGCCAGCTGGACTCCGCCTAAGGAGCATTACTTC. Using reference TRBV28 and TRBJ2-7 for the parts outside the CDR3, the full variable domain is DVKVTQSSRYLVKRTGEKVFLECVQDMDHENMFWYRQDPGLGLRLIYFSYDVKMKEKGDIPEGYSVSREKKERFSLILESASTNQTSMYLCASWTPPKEHYFGPGTRLTVT.

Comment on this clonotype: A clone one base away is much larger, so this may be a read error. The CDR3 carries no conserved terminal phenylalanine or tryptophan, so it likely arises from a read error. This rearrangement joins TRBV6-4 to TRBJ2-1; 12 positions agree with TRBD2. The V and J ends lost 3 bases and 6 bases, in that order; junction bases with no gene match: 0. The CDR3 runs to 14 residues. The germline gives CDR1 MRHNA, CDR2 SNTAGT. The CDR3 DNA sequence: TGTGCCAGCAGTGAGGGACTAGCGGGCAATGAGCAGTTCCTC. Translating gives CASSEGLAGNEQFL.

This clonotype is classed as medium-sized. The CDR3 coding sequence is TGTGCCAGCAGCTTAAAGAATAGCCACAATGAGCAGTTCTTC. It specifies CASSLKNSHNEQFF. The chain links TRBV11-1 to TRBJ2-1; D not resolved. Germline CDR1 is SGHAT and CDR2 is FQDESV (reference sequence). Trimming removed 2 bases from V and 5 bases from J, with 10 bases in between. The CDR3 loop spans 14 amino acids.

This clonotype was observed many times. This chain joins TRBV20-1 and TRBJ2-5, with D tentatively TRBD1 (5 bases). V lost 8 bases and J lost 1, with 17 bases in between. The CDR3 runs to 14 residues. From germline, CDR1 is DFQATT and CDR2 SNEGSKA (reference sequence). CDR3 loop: CSPSLGQGQETQYF. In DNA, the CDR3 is TGCAGTCCAAGTTTAGGGCAGGGCCAAGAGACCCAGTACTTC.

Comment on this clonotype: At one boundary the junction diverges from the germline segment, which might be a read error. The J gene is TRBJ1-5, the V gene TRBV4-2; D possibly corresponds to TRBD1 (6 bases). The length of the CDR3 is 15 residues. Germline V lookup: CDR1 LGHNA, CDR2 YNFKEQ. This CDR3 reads CAISPGGGDNQPQHF. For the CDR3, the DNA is TGTGCCATCAGCCCCGGAGGGGGTGACAATCAGCCCCAGCATTTT.

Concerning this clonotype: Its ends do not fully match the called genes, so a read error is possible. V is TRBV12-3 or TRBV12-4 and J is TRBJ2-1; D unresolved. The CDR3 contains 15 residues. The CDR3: CASSFAGYSNNEQFF. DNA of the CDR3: TGTGCCAGCAGTTTCGCAGGTTACTCCAACAATGAGCAGTTCTTC.

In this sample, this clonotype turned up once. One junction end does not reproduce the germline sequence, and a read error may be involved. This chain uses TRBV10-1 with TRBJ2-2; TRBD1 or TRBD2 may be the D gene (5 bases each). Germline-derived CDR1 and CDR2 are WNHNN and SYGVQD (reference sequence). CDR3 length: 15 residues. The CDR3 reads CASSEQQGKTGEPFF. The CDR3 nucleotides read TGCGCCAGCAGTGAACAGCAGGGCAAGACCGGGGAGCCGTTTTTT.

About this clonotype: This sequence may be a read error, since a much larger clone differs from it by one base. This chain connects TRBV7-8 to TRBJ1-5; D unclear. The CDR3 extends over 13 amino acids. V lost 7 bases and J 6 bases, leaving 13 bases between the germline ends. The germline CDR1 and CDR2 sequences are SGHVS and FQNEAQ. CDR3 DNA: TGTGCCAGCAACTTGTTCCCGAGTCAGCCCCAGCATTTT. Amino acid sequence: CASNLFPSQPQHF.

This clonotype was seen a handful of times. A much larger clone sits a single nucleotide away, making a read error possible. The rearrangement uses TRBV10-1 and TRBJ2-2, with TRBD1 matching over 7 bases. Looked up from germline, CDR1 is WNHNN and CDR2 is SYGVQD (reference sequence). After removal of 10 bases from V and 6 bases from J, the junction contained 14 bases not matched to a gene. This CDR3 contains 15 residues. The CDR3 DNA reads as TGCGCCAACAGCACCGGGACAGCGGCCGCCGGGGAGCTGTTTTTT. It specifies CANSTGTAAAGELFF.

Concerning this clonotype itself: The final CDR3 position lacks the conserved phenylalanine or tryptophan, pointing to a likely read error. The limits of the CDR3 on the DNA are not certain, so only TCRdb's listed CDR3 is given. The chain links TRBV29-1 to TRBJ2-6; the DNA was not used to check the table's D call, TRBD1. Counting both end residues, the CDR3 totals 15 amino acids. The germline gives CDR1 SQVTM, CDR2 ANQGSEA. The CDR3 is CSVEQGASGANVLII.

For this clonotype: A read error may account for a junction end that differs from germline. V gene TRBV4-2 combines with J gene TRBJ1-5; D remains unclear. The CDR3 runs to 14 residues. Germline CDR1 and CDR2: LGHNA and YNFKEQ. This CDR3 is CVSSQIEMRQPQHF. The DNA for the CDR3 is TGTGTCAGCAGCCAAATAGAGATGCGGCAGCCACAGCATTTT.